Sequencing of this TCR beta chain was carried out in a study of T cells in Graves' hyperthyroidism and ophthalmopathy. The wider study: Upon initial diagnosis and before any treatment, peripheral blood was collected.

The germline gives CDR1 DFQATT, CDR2 SNEGSKA (reference sequence). CDR3 length equals 14 residues. Trimming stripped 2 bases from V and 8 bases from J, with 15 bases between. The authors took PBMCs from 8 to 10 ml fresh peripheral blood. The CDR3 regions of TCR beta were amplified from RNA transcripts. The HTBI primer set was used in a first-round RT-PCR of the TCR CDR3. TCRdb re-analysed the multiplex PCR reads in MiXCR, keeping a single row per CDR3 protein. The data show about 600,000 distinct CDR3 sequences, with roughly 16% seen just once and 2.5% to 4% held by the top ten. This clonotype was counted a few times.

The V call is TRBV20-1, the J call TRBJ1-4, with TRBD1 as a possible D gene (5 bases). Sequencing was performed on blood. The clonotype originates from a woman between 40 and 50 years old with Graves' ophthalmopathy. The CDR3 coding sequence is TGCAGTGCTAGAAGGGGTGGAGGGCCCGAAAAACTGTTTTTT. It encodes CSARRGGGPEKLFF.